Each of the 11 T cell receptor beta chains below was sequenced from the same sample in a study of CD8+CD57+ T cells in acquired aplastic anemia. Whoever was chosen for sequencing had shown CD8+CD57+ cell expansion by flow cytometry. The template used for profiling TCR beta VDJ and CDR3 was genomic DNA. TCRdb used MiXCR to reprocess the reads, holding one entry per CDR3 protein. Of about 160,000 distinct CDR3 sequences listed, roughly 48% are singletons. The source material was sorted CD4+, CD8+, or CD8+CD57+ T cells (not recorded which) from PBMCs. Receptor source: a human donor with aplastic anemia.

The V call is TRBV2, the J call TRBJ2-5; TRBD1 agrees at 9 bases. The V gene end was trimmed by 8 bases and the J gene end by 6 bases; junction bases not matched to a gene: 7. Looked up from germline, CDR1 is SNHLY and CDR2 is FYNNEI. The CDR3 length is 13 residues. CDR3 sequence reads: CASADRGWQTQYF. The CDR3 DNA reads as TGTGCCAGCGCGGACAGGGGCTGGCAGACCCAGTACTTC.

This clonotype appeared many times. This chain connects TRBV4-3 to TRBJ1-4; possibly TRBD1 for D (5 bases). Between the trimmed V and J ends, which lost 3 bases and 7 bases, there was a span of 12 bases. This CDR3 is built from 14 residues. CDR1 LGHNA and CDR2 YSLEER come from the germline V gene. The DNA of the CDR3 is TGCGCCAGCAGCCAGGGGACGCTGGTTGAAAAACTGTTTTTT. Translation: CASSQGTLVEKLFF.

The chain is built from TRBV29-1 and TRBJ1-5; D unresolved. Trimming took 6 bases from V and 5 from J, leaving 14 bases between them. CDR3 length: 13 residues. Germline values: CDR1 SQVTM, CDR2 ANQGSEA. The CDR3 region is CSVVSGSYQPQHF. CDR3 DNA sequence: TGCAGCGTCGTATCCGGCAGCTATCAGCCCCAGCATTTT.

CDR3 coding DNA: TGTGCCACCAGTAATGGGGAGGAGCAGTACTTC. Protein: CATSNGEEQYF. The chain recombines TRBV24-1 with TRBJ2-7; D perhaps matches TRBD2 (5 bases). Germline values: CDR1 KGHDR, CDR2 SFDVKD. The CDR3 extends over 11 amino acids. Trimming took 6 bases from V and 7 from J, leaving 9 bases between them.

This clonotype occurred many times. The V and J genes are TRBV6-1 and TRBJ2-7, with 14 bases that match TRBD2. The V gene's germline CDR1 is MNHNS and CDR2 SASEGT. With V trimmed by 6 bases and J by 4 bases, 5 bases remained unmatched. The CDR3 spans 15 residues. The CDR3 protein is CASSRLAGGPYEQYF. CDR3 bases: TGTGCCAGCAGCCGACTAGCGGGAGGGCCGTACGAGCAGTACTTC.

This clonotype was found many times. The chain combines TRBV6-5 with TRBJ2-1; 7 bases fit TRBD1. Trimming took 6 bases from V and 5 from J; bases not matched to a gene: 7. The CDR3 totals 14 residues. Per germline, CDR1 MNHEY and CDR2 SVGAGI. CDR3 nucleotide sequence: TGTGCCAGCAGCCCCGGACAGGAAGACAATGAGCAGTTCTTC. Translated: CASSPGQEDNEQFF.

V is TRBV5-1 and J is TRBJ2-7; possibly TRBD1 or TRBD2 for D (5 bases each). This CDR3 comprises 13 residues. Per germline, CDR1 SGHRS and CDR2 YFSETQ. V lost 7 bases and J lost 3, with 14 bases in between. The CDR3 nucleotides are TGCGCCAGCGGGGACGGGGCCGGCTACGAGCAGTACTTC. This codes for CASGDGAGYEQYF.

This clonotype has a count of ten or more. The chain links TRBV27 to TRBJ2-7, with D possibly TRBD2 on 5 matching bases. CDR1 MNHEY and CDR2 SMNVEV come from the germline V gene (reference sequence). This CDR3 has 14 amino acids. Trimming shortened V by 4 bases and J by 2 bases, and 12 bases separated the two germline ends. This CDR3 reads CASSSGGPTYEQYF. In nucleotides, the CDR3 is TGTGCCAGCAGTTCCGGAGGCCCCACCTACGAGCAGTACTTC.

CDR3 nucleotide sequence: TGTGCCAGCAGAATTTCGGGACAGCCTAATGAAAAACTGTTTTTT. Its protein product is CASRISGQPNEKLFF. This chain connects TRBV6-6 to TRBJ1-4; 7 bases align to TRBD1. CDR1 and CDR2 (germline): MNHNY, SVGAGI (reference sequence). The V gene end was trimmed by 6 bases and the J gene end by 3 bases; junction bases not matched to a gene: 7. CDR3 length equals 15 residues.

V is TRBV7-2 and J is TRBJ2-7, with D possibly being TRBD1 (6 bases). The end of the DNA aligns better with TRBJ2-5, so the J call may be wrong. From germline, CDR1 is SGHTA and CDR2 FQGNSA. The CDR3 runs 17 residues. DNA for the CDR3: TGTGCCAGCAGCTTAGCGCAGGACAGTGATTACCAAGAGACCCAGTACTTC. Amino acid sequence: CASSLAQDSDYQETQYF.

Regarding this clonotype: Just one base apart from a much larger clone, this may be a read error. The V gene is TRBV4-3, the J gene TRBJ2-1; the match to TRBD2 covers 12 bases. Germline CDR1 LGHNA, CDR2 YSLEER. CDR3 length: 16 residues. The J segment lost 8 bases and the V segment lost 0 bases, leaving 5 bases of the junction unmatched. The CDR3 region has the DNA TGCGCCAGCAGCCAAGATACCCTAGCGGGAGGGGATGAGCAGTTCTTC. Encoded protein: CASSQDTLAGGDEQFF.